The entry that follows covers one TCR beta chain sequence. Trimming stripped 0 bases from V and 3 bases from J, with 11 bases between. The CDR3 spans 15 residues. Germline CDR1 reads MNHNY; CDR2 reads SVGAGI (reference sequence). Authors' analysis steps: Cell counts per sample came from amplifying reference gene primers. Libraries were prepared by immunoSEQ multiplex PCR; TCRdb keeps only in-frame clonotypes and omits some of them. V and J calls and clone size are those listed in that table; D and trimming were worked out from the DNA. The sample consists of 150,000 or so clones, roughly 90% of them appearing once. This sample stems from a study of blood T cell repertoires in COVID-19. Study-level background: In each case, the material was cDNA or gDNA derived from T cells, B-cell-depleted T cells, or PBMCs.

Participants were placed into cohorts based on the clinical history they reported. The specimen was PBMCs or T cells enriched from blood (not recorded which). This receptor was taken from a woman aged 45-65 years who had recovered from COVID-19. The chain has TRBV6-6 and TRBJ2-5; no clear D. This chain's CDR3 is CASSYSSLVKETQYF. Written as DNA, the CDR3 is TGTGCCAGCAGTTACTCTAGCCTTGTAAAAGAGACCCAGTACTTC.